These 13 T cell receptor beta chains share one sample of origin, sequenced in a study of persistence of HIV-infected CD4 T cells. The antigens of these receptors remain unknown. The libraries were made with immunoSEQ version 4 in survey mode. Assay used: immunoSEQ multiplex PCR; TCRdb lists only in-frame clones, some missing. This table holds 30,000 to 45,000 clones, around four fifths found once. An overlapping HIV-1 Gag peptide pool stimulated these cells at about 1 ug/peptide/mL. CD40L-negative CD69-negative CD45RO-high memory CD4+ T cells were sorted as populations depleted of antigen-responding cells. The specimen was cultured CD4+ T cells from PBMCs, collected from a patient who received antiretroviral therapy. These receptors originate from an adult with HIV. The donor label of this sample is uncertain.

Only a few counts were recorded for this clone. The genes are TRBV18 and TRBJ1-2; weak D call: TRBD1 (6 bases). This CDR3 is built from 15 residues. Germline V gene lookup returns CDR1 KGHSH and CDR2 LQKENI. The V and J ends lost 4 bases and 8 bases respectively, with 20 bases between them. CDR3 in amino acids: CASSLDPRAGEGYTF. In DNA form, the CDR3 reads TGTGCCAGCTCACTGGATCCGAGGGCAGGGGAAGGCTACACCTTC.

This chain joins TRBV30 and TRBJ1-1; D is perhaps TRBD1 (6 bases). The CDR3 extends over 15 amino acids. In germline, CDR1 is GTSNPN, CDR2 SVGIG (reference sequence). V shed 0 bases and J shed 7 bases, with 18 bases lying between them. The CDR3 region is CAWSVWDTRTGEAFF. In DNA form, the CDR3 reads TGTGCCTGGAGTGTATGGGACACTCGAACGGGTGAAGCTTTCTTT.

This chain links TRBV10-2 with TRBJ2-1; D call uncertain. V lost 5 bases and J 8 bases, leaving 10 bases between the germline ends. From germline, CDR1 is WSHSY and CDR2 SAAADI. CDR3 length: 12 amino acids. This chain's CDR3 is CASSKLDDEQFF. Written as DNA, the CDR3 is TGCGCCAGCAGTAAGCTAGACGATGAGCAGTTCTTC.

To note about this clone: Compared with germline, one end of the junction differs, possibly owing to a read error. The J gene is TRBJ1-1, the V gene TRBV5-1, with no clear D. This CDR3 contains 13 residues. Germline loops: CDR1 SGHRS, CDR2 YFSETQ. CDR3 in DNA: TGCGCCGGCAGCTTGGAACCGAACACTGAAGCTTTCTTT. This translates into CAGSLEPNTEAFF. Supplemented by reference TRBV5-1 and TRBJ1-1, the full variable domain reads KAGVTQTPRYLIKTRGQQVTLSCSPISGHRSVSWYQQTPGQGLQFLFEYFSETQRNKGNFPGRFSGRQFSNSRSEMNVSTLELGDSALYLCAGSLEPNTEAFFGQGTRLTVV.

The chain combines TRBV10-2 with TRBJ1-3; the match to TRBD1 covers 7 bases. The trim removed 5 bases at V and 0 bases at J, leaving 4 bases unmatched. The germline V gene has CDR1 WSHSY and CDR2 SAAADI. The CDR3 runs to 15 residues. CDR3 sequence reads: CASSLTGPSGNTIYF. DNA of the CDR3: TGCGCCAGCAGTTTGACAGGGCCCTCTGGAAACACCATATATTTT.

This chain joins TRBV12-5 and TRBJ1-4, with D unresolved. CDR3 length equals 13 residues. The germline V and J ends were trimmed by 2 bases and 7 bases, with 8 bases remaining between them. Per the germline V gene, CDR1 is LGHNT and CDR2 is FRNRAP. CDR3 amino acids: CASGLSRSEKLFF. CDR3 coding DNA: TGTGCTAGTGGTTTGTCCAGGAGTGAAAAACTGTTTTTT. Full variable domain (rest looked up from reference TRBV12-5 and TRBJ1-4): DARVTQTPRHKVTEMGQEVTMRCQPILGHNTVFWYRQTMMQGLELLAYFRNRAPLDDSGMPKDRFSAEMPDATLATLKIQPSEPRDSAVYFCASGLSRSEKLFFGSGTQLSVL.

The rearrangement links TRBV18 to TRBJ1-5; D remains unclear. Trimming took off 6 bases at V and 2 bases at J, with 8 bases between the two ends. CDR1 and CDR2 (germline): KGHSH, LQKENI. CDR3 length: 13 residues. CDR3 nucleotides: TGTGCCAGCTCGGACCAACGCAATCAGCCCCAGCATTTT. Residues: CASSDQRNQPQHF. Using reference TRBV18 and TRBJ1-5 for the parts outside the CDR3, the full variable domain is NAGVMQNPRHLVRRRGQEARLRCSPMKGHSHVYWYRQLPEEGLKFMVYLQKENIIDESGMPKERFSAEFPKEGPSILRIQQVVRGDSAAYFCASSDQRNQPQHFGDGTRLSIL.

V usage is TRBV7-3 and J usage is TRBJ1-1, with 7 nucleotides matching TRBD1. Germline CDR1 reads SGHTA; CDR2 reads FQGTGA. V was pared by 6 bases and J by 1 base, with 2 bases of the junction left unmatched. This CDR3 contains 13 residues. The CDR3 loop is CASSWTGNTEAFF. The CDR3, as DNA: TGTGCCAGCAGTTGGACAGGGAACACTGAAGCTTTCTTT. The full variable domain, rest sourced from reference TRBV7-3 and TRBJ1-1, is GAGVSQTPSNKVTEKGKYVELRCDPISGHTALYWYRQSLGQGPEFLIYFQGTGAADDSGLPNDRFFAVRPEGSVSTLKIQRTERGDSAVYLCASSWTGNTEAFFGQGTRLTVV.

This clone was counted between two and nine times. This chain links TRBV7-3 with TRBJ2-3; 8 positions match TRBD2. The CDR3 sequence is 16 residues long. The V segment lost 2 bases and the J segment 3 bases; nucleotides outside the gene matches: 7. The germline V gene has CDR1 SGHTA and CDR2 FQGTGA. The CDR3 is CASSLEGRGGTDTQYF. The CDR3 DNA reads as TGTGCCAGCAGCTTAGAGGGCCGCGGGGGGACAGATACGCAGTATTTT.

V usage is TRBV7-3 and J usage is TRBJ1-1; a possible D gene is TRBD1 (6 bases). Germline assignment: CDR1 SGHTA and CDR2 FQGTGA. The CDR3 is 15 residues long. V lost 1 base and J lost 6, with 15 bases in between. The CDR3 loop reads CASSLSGGHFAEAFF. CDR3 bases: TGTGCCAGCAGCTTAAGCGGGGGCCATTTCGCTGAAGCTTTCTTT.

The chain recombines TRBV5-1 with TRBJ2-5; 8 bases fit TRBD2. V shed 0 bases, J shed 5 bases, and the junction held 6 bases outside the gene matches. The CDR3 consists of 15 residues. Germline assignment: CDR1 SGHRS and CDR2 YFSETQ. The CDR3 DNA is TGCGCCAGCAGCTTGGTCCCGGGGGGGCTGGAGACCCAGTACTTC. This gives the protein CASSLVPGGLETQYF. The whole variable domain, filled in from reference TRBV5-1 and TRBJ2-5, reads KAGVTQTPRYLIKTRGQQVTLSCSPISGHRSVSWYQQTPGQGLQFLFEYFSETQRNKGNFPGRFSGRQFSNSRSEMNVSTLELGDSALYLCASSLVPGGLETQYFGPGTRLLVL.

J is TRBJ2-3 and V is TRBV28; 10 bases fit TRBD2. The V gene's germline CDR1 is MDHEN and CDR2 SYDVKM. The CDR3 has 16 residues. After removal of 1 base from V and 4 bases from J, the junction contained 5 bases not matched to a gene. Here the CDR3 DNA reads TGTGCCAGCAGTTTATTTTCCAGCGGGGGGGCAGATACGCAGTATTTT. It is translated as CASSLFSSGGADTQYF.

The chain employs TRBV7-9 and TRBJ2-7, with D possibly TRBD2 on 6 matching bases. Germline CDR1 reads SEHNR; CDR2 reads FQNEAQ (reference sequence). The CDR3 length is 13 residues. V lost 5 bases to trimming and J lost 6 bases, with 14 bases between them. This chain's CDR3 is CASSPRRVGEQYV. CDR3 DNA sequence: TGTGCCAGCAGCCCTAGGAGGGTGGGCGAGCAGTACGTC.